These 29 T cell receptor beta chains came from one sample sequenced in a study of T cell responses to AZD1222 COVID-19 vaccine. Repertoires were generated with immunoSEQ multiplex PCR, while TCRdb's copy carries only in-frame clones and drops some. Here the sample spans 150,000 to 200,000 clones, 70% to 90% being singletons. The sample consisted of peripheral blood, taken 28 days after the second AZD1222 dose. These receptor sequences come from an adult who received the AZD1222 COVID-19 vaccine.

The V gene is TRBV30, the J gene TRBJ2-7, with D hard to call. V lost 5 bases and J lost 3, with 11 bases in between. The CDR3 length is 12 residues. Germline CDR1 is GTSNPN and CDR2 is SVGIG (reference sequence). DNA of the CDR3: TGTGCCTGGGCTGGTGGTATCTACGAGCAGTACTTC. Its translation: CAWAGGIYEQYF.

The J gene is TRBJ1-6, the V gene TRBV6-2 or TRBV6-3; D remains unclear. The V end was cut by 2 bases, the J end by 5 bases, with 4 bases between. The CDR3 totals 13 residues. Germline V gene data show CDR1 as MNHEY and CDR2 as SVGEGT. The CDR3 DNA sequence: TGTGCCAGCAGTTACAGGGATAATTCACCCCTCCACTTT. Its protein is CASSYRDNSPLHF.

The chain links TRBV5-1 to TRBJ2-3; 7 positions match TRBD2. V trimming: 0 bases; J trimming: 6 bases; junction bases outside the gene matches: 1. CDR1 SGHRS and CDR2 YFSETQ come from the germline V gene. The length of the CDR3 is 13 residues. The CDR3 loop is CASSLGEGDTQYF. Here the CDR3 DNA reads TGCGCCAGCAGCTTGGGGGAGGGGGATACGCAGTATTTT. Complete variable domain (other parts from reference TRBV5-1 and TRBJ2-3): KAGVTQTPRYLIKTRGQQVTLSCSPISGHRSVSWYQQTPGQGLQFLFEYFSETQRNKGNFPGRFSGRQFSNSRSEMNVSTLELGDSALYLCASSLGEGDTQYFGPGTRLTVL.

This chain connects TRBV2 to TRBJ1-2; the D is unclear. V lost 1 base and J 7 bases, leaving 4 bases between the germline ends. The CDR3 covers 11 residues. Germline-derived CDR1 and CDR2 are SNHLY and FYNNEI. The CDR3 is CASSEGVGYTF. CDR3 nucleotide sequence: TGTGCCAGCAGTGAAGGGGTTGGCTACACCTTC. Using reference TRBV2 and TRBJ1-2 for the parts outside the CDR3, the full variable domain is EPEVTQTPSHQVTQMGQEVILRCVPISNHLYFYWYRQILGQKVEFLVSFYNNEISEKSEIFDDQFSVERPDGSNFTLKIRSTKLEDSAMYFCASSEGVGYTFGSGTRLTVV.

The rearrangement joins TRBV7-9 to TRBJ1-4; 9 nucleotides agree with TRBD1. The CDR3 runs to 15 residues. V shed 2 bases, J shed 7 bases, and the junction held 5 bases outside the gene matches. Looked up from germline, CDR1 is SEHNR and CDR2 is FQNEAQ (reference sequence). This CDR3 is CASSLMDRGIEKLFF. The CDR3 DNA is TGTGCCAGCAGCTTAATGGACAGGGGCATTGAAAAACTGTTTTTT.

V is TRBV9 and J is TRBJ1-3; maybe TRBD1 (5 bases). V was shortened by 4 bases and J by 4 bases, with 12 bases between the two germline ends. Per germline, CDR1 SGDLS and CDR2 YYNGEE. The CDR3 runs 14 residues. CDR3 sequence reads: CASSSRVDGNTIYF. As DNA, the CDR3 is TGTGCCAGCAGCTCCAGGGTCGACGGAAACACCATATATTTT. Full variable domain (outside the CDR3, taken from reference TRBV9 and TRBJ1-3): DSGVTQTPKHLITATGQRVTLRCSPRSGDLSVYWYQQSLDQGLQFLIQYYNGEERAKGNILERFSAQQFPDLHSELNLSSLELGDSALYFCASSSRVDGNTIYFGEGSWLTVV.

This clone was seen a few times. Other DNA sequences within the sample encode an identical CDR3. The V and J genes are TRBV11-2 and TRBJ1-3; D remains ambiguous. Between the trimmed V and J ends, which lost 0 bases and 4 bases, there was a span of 10 bases. CDR1 is SGHAT and CDR2 is FQNNGV in the germline V gene. This CDR3 is 15 amino acids long. The CDR3 protein is CASSLDPGSGNTIYF. CDR3 in DNA: TGTGCCAGCAGCTTAGATCCGGGTTCAGGAAACACCATATATTTT. The entire variable domain, with the rest obtained from reference TRBV11-2 and TRBJ1-3, is as follows: EAGVAQSPRYKIIEKRQSVAFWCNPISGHATLYWYQQILGQGPKLLIQFQNNGVVDDSQLPKDRFSAERLKGVDSTLKIQPAKLEDSAVYLCASSLDPGSGNTIYFGEGSWLTVV.

The chain employs TRBV6-5 and TRBJ1-2, with a tentative D call TRBD1 (5 bases). V lost 6 bases and J 0 bases, leaving 14 bases between the germline ends. The CDR3 is 15 residues long. Germline V lookup: CDR1 MNHEY, CDR2 SVGAGI. For the CDR3, the DNA is TGTGCCAGCAGCCAAGGGGCAGCTCCTAACTATGGCTACACCTTC. Its translation: CASSQGAAPNYGYTF.

V is TRBV6-5 and J is TRBJ2-7; the match to TRBD2 covers 12 bases. V dropped 10 bases and J dropped 3; count of bases not matched to a gene: 4. Germline CDR1 and CDR2: MNHEY and SVGAGI. CDR3 length: 13 amino acids. The CDR3 loop is CATRLAGVYEQYF. CDR3 DNA: TGTGCCACGCGACTAGCGGGGGTCTACGAGCAGTACTTC.

The chain is built from TRBV7-6 and TRBJ2-7, with D tentatively TRBD1 or TRBD2 (5 bases each). The CDR3 contains 12 residues. Looked up from germline, CDR1 is SGHVS and CDR2 is FNYEAQ. Trimming removed 5 bases from V and 5 bases from J, with 10 bases in between. The CDR3 is CASSPRGDEQYF. As DNA, the CDR3 is TGTGCCAGCAGCCCCCGAGGGGACGAGCAGTACTTC.

This sequence joins TRBV10-3 and TRBJ2-2; D is uncertain. Trimming left V 0 bases short and J 5 bases short, with 10 bases between. There are 15 residues in the CDR3. In germline, CDR1 is ENHRY, CDR2 SYGVKD. The DNA of the CDR3 is TGTGCCATCAGTGAGTCCAAGGGTCCGACCGGGGAGCTGTTTTTT. Amino acids: CAISESKGPTGELFF.

V and J are TRBV7-7 and TRBJ2-2; a possible D gene is TRBD2 (6 bases). In germline, CDR1 is SSHAT, CDR2 FNYEAQ (reference sequence). The V gene lost 5 bases and the J gene lost 10 bases, with 17 bases spanning the gap. CDR3 length: 14 residues. This chain's CDR3 is CASSTGTGVQELFF. In DNA, the CDR3 is TGTGCCAGCAGCACCGGGACTGGGGTTCAGGAGCTGTTTTTT.

The chain uses TRBV4-2 and TRBJ2-2; no clear D gene. This CDR3 region has 13 residues. V lost 1 base and J lost 7, with 7 bases in between. Germline V gene data show CDR1 as LGHNA and CDR2 as YNFKEQ. CDR3 nucleotide sequence: TGTGCCAGCAGCCAAGGTACCGGCGGGGAGCTGTTTTTT. It is translated as CASSQGTGGELFF.

The chain couples TRBV2 to TRBJ1-5; D not resolved. The CDR3 loop spans 13 amino acids. Germline V gives CDR1 SNHLY, CDR2 FYNNEI. The ends were cut back, 5 bases at V and 5 bases at J, with 10 bases in the middle. As DNA, the CDR3 is TGTGCCAGCAGTTCCCAAGCAGATCAGCCCCAGCATTTT. This codes for CASSSQADQPQHF.

This clone has a single count. The CDR3 here is CASSLMARLSYEQYF. CDR3 DNA sequence: TGTGCCAGCAGCTTAATGGCCCGTCTCTCCTACGAGCAGTACTTC. The chain has TRBV11-2 and TRBJ2-7, with D hard to call. Between the trimmed V and J ends, which lost 2 bases and 0 bases, there was a span of 11 bases. The CDR3 contains 15 residues. CDR1 is SGHAT, CDR2 FQNNGV, per germline.

This sequence joins TRBV14 and TRBJ1-4; D is unclear. Germline assignment: CDR1 SGHDN and CDR2 FVKESK. Trimming took 4 bases from V and 0 from J, leaving 9 bases between them. The CDR3 extends over 15 amino acids. CDR3 sequence: CASSRVRATNEKLFF. The CDR3 DNA is TGTGCCAGCAGCCGGGTCCGCGCAACTAATGAAAAACTGTTTTTT. Using reference TRBV14 and TRBJ1-4 for the parts outside the CDR3, the full variable domain is EAGVTQFPSHSVIEKGQTVTLRCDPISGHDNLYWYRRVMGKEIKFLLHFVKESKQDESGMPNNRFLAERTGGTYSTLKVQPAELEDSGVYFCASSRVRATNEKLFFGSGTQLSVL.

The J gene is TRBJ2-2, the V gene TRBV10-2; 7 bases line up with TRBD2. Germline V gene lookup returns CDR1 WSHSY and CDR2 SAAADI. With V trimmed by 5 bases and J by 0 bases, 6 bases remained unmatched. The CDR3 extends over 16 amino acids. The CDR3 is CASSWGGAANTGELFF. The DNA for the CDR3 is TGCGCCAGCAGTTGGGGAGGGGCCGCGAACACCGGGGAGCTGTTTTTT.

The gene calls are TRBV30 and TRBJ1-4; 9 positions agree with TRBD1. The CDR3 length is 16 residues. Germline loops: CDR1 GTSNPN, CDR2 SVGIG (reference sequence). The ends lost 6 bases at V and 0 bases at J; junction bases unmatched: 8. CDR3: CACDRRTGATNEKLFF. The CDR3 DNA sequence: TGTGCCTGCGACCGACGGACAGGGGCAACTAATGAAAAACTGTTTTTT.

This sequence joins TRBV6-2 or TRBV6-3 and TRBJ1-1; TRBD1 is a possible D gene (5 bases). The length of the CDR3 is 12 residues. From germline, CDR1 is MNHEY and CDR2 SVGEGT. V lost 6 bases to trimming and J lost 10 bases, with 15 bases between them. CDR3 coding DNA: TGTGCCAGCAGCCACTCGGCTGGGGGAGCTTTCTTT. Amino acid sequence: CASSHSAGGAFF.

The chain uses TRBV12-3 or TRBV12-4 and TRBJ2-3; D gene uncertain. Trimming took off 6 bases at V and 6 bases at J, with 13 bases between the two ends. The CDR3 is 13 amino acids. This CDR3 reads CASRLDDTDTQYF. As DNA, the CDR3 is TGTGCCAGCAGACTCGACGACACGGATACGCAGTATTTT.

This chain joins TRBV24-1 and TRBJ2-4; D assignment may be TRBD1 or TRBD2 (5 bases each). Per the germline V gene, CDR1 is KGHDR and CDR2 is SFDVKD. Trimming stripped 3 bases from V and 9 bases from J, with 11 bases between. The length of the CDR3 is 13 residues. CDR3 coding DNA: TGTGCCACCAGTGATCCGGGACGGGGCATTCAGTACTTC. Translation gives CATSDPGRGIQYF.

This chain links TRBV4-1 with TRBJ2-2; 7 bases line up with TRBD2. The CDR3 spans 15 residues. Germline assignment: CDR1 MGHRA and CDR2 YSYEKL. After removal of 1 base from V and 6 bases from J, the junction contained 5 bases not matched to a gene. In DNA form, the CDR3 reads TGCGCCAGCAGCCAAGGGACTAGTCTTGCCGGGGAGCTGTTTTTT. Its protein product is CASSQGTSLAGELFF.

This chain uses TRBV12-3 or TRBV12-4 with TRBJ1-5; the D is unclear. V dropped 3 bases and J dropped 8 bases, with 8 bases sitting between them. The CDR3 covers 12 residues. The CDR3 coding sequence is TGTGCCAGCAGTTTCCCCCCGGAGCCCCAGCATTTT. It translates to CASSFPPEPQHF.

V is TRBV6-5 and J is TRBJ1-1; a weak D match, TRBD1 (6 bases). In germline, CDR1 is MNHEY, CDR2 SVGAGI. V lost 7 bases to trimming and J lost 0 bases, with 12 bases between them. The length of the CDR3 is 14 residues. The CDR3, as DNA: TGTGCCAGCACATCAGGGGTGGTGAACACTGAAGCTTTCTTT. It is translated as CASTSGVVNTEAFF.

The CDR3 region is CASSWRRGYNSPLHF. The CDR3 DNA follows: TGTGCCAGCAGTTGGCGCAGGGGATATAATTCACCCCTCCACTTT. The chain carries TRBV6-5 and TRBJ1-6; D is perhaps TRBD1 (6 bases). V gave up 4 bases and J gave up 4 bases, with 11 bases separating them. The CDR3 is 15 residues long. Germline V lookup: CDR1 MNHEY, CDR2 SVGAGI.

The genes are TRBV30 and TRBJ2-7; D gene uncertain. The length of the CDR3 is 12 residues. The V and J ends lost 4 bases and 0 bases respectively, with 7 bases between them. From germline, CDR1 is GTSNPN and CDR2 SVGIG (reference sequence). Here the CDR3 DNA reads TGTGCCTGGATTGTGAGCTCCTACGAGCAGTACTTC. Protein sequence: CAWIVSSYEQYF.

This rearrangement joins TRBV12-3 or TRBV12-4 to TRBJ1-2, with 7 bases that match TRBD1. V lost 5 bases, J lost 4 bases, and 4 bases stayed unmatched. The CDR3 is 13 residues long. The CDR3 loop is CASSRAGGYGYTF. For the CDR3, the DNA is TGTGCCAGCAGTCGAGCAGGGGGCTATGGCTACACCTTC.

The rearrangement joins TRBV19 to TRBJ1-5, with D possibly matching TRBD1 (6 bases). CDR3 length: 13 amino acids. Germline CDR1 LNHDA, CDR2 SQIVND (reference sequence). V lost 4 bases, J lost 4 bases, and 8 bases lay in between. The CDR3 here is CASSRTANQPQHF. CDR3 coding DNA: TGTGCCAGTAGTAGGACAGCGAATCAGCCCCAGCATTTT.

This clone was counted a single time. The chain combines TRBV2 with TRBJ2-7; perhaps TRBD1 as D (5 bases). V was clipped by 3 bases and J by 3 bases, with 6 bases between them. In germline, CDR1 is SNHLY, CDR2 FYNNEI. The CDR3 has 12 residues. CDR3 region: CASSDRDYEQYF. The CDR3 DNA reads as TGTGCCAGCAGTGACAGGGACTACGAGCAGTACTTC.